This paragraph reports one T cell receptor (beta chain). Its antigen is unidentified. This entry belongs to a study of cytomegalovirus exposure and HLA in healthy donors. The PCR employed 60 Vbeta primers together with 13 Jbeta primers. The protocol was immunoSEQ multiplex PCR, while the TCRdb copy is restricted to in-frame clones and leaves out a portion. The sample holds 75,000 to 100,000 clones, more than 60% seen once. Study outcomes and limitations: Listed as cytomegalovirus-associated were 150 or so TCR beta chains.

With 1 base removed from V and 5 bases from J, the gap between germline ends came to 6 bases. Looked up from germline, CDR1 is MNHNY and CDR2 is SVGAGI (reference sequence). This CDR3 is built from 13 residues. Sequenced: PBMCs. The source of this sequence is a man in his sixties in good health and CMV-seropositive. The gene calls are TRBV6-6 and TRBJ2-1; the D gene is possibly TRBD1 (5 bases). CDR3 in DNA: TGTGCCAGCAGTTACTACAGGCACAATGAGCAGTTCTTC. It specifies CASSYYRHNEQFF.